The 24 T cell receptor beta chains below all came from one sample that was sequenced in a study of early stage breast cancer tumors. TCRdb's table, derived via immunoSEQ multiplex PCR, lists solely in-frame clones and lacks some. The sample shows 25,000 to 35,000 clones, around 53% of them seen only once. The sequenced sample consisted of breast tumor tissue. The receptor source for this set is a person between 45 and 65 years old with breast cancer.

A few counts support this clone. V usage is TRBV7-9 and J usage is TRBJ2-3, with D perhaps matching TRBD2 (7 bases). From germline, CDR1 is SEHNR and CDR2 FQNEAQ (reference sequence). Trimming shortened V by 5 bases and J by 5 bases, and 17 bases separated the two germline ends. The CDR3 extends over 15 amino acids. The CDR3 sequence: CASSPRGASGDTQYF. Written as DNA, the CDR3 is TGTGCCAGCAGCCCAAGGGGGGCTAGCGGAGATACGCAGTATTTT.

The J gene is TRBJ2-5, the V gene TRBV2, with TRBD2 matching 13 bases. The CDR3 length is 14 residues. In germline, CDR1 is SNHLY, CDR2 FYNNEI. V dropped 6 bases and J dropped 5; count of bases not matched to a gene: 3. Here the CDR3 DNA reads TGTGCCAGCAGCGGACTAGCGGGGGAGGAGACCCAGTACTTC. Translation gives CASSGLAGEETQYF.

This clone ranks as medium-sized. CDR3 loop: CASSQNSADTDGYTF. The CDR3, as DNA: TGCGCCAGCAGCCAGAATAGTGCGGACACCGATGGCTACACCTTC. The rearrangement uses TRBV4-3 and TRBJ1-2, with D tentatively TRBD1 (5 bases). Per the germline V gene, CDR1 is LGHNA and CDR2 is YSLEER. Between the trimmed V and J ends, which lost 3 bases and 6 bases, there was a span of 17 bases. This CDR3 comprises 15 residues.

The chain combines TRBV5-8 with TRBJ1-4; a weak D match, TRBD1 (6 bases). Trimming removed 5 bases at V and 4 bases at J, with 15 bases between. This CDR3 is 15 amino acids long. Germline values: CDR1 SGHTS, CDR2 YDEGEE. CDR3 loop: CASSRDRPFNEKLFF. The CDR3 coding sequence is TGTGCCAGCAGTCGAGACAGGCCTTTTAATGAAAAACTGTTTTTT.

The chain links TRBV30 to TRBJ1-2, with TRBD1 as a possible D gene (6 bases). Germline V gene data show CDR1 as GTSNPN and CDR2 as SVGIG (reference sequence). The CDR3 is 12 amino acids. The V gene lost 3 bases and the J gene lost 8 bases, with 13 bases spanning the gap. Here the CDR3 reads CAWSWGLRGYTF. In nucleotides, the CDR3 is TGTGCCTGGAGCTGGGGGCTCCGGGGCTACACCTTC. Complete variable domain (other parts from reference TRBV30 and TRBJ1-2): SQTIHQWPATLVQPVGSPLSLECTVEGTSNPNLYWYRQAAGRGLQLLFYSVGIGQISSEVPQNLSASRPQDRQFILSSKKLLLSDSGFYLCAWSWGLRGYTFGSGTRLTVV.

The rearrangement links TRBV18 to TRBJ1-1; 11 nucleotides match TRBD1. Per the germline V gene, CDR1 is KGHSH and CDR2 is LQKENI. V shed 6 bases and J 4 bases; nucleotides not matched to a gene: 13. This CDR3 has 17 residues. This CDR3 is CASSIPGQGGLGTEAFF. DNA of the CDR3: TGTGCCAGCTCTATTCCGGGACAGGGGGGACTGGGCACTGAAGCTTTCTTT.

The J gene is TRBJ2-5, the V gene TRBV5-4, with D tentatively TRBD1 (7 bases). The CDR3 loop spans 13 amino acids. Germline CDR1 is SGHNT and CDR2 is YYREEE (reference sequence). Trimming took off 4 bases at V and 5 bases at J, with 12 bases between the two ends. In DNA, the CDR3 is TGTGCCAGCAGCCCGACAGGGAGGGAGACCCAGTACTTC. As protein: CASSPTGRETQYF. Drawing the rest from reference TRBV5-4 and TRBJ2-5, the complete variable domain is ETGVTQSPTHLIKTRGQQVTLRCSSQSGHNTVSWYQQALGQGPQFIFQYYREEENGRGNFPPRFSGLQFPNYSSELNVNALELDDSALYLCASSPTGRETQYFGPGTRLLVL.

V gene TRBV4-2 combines with J gene TRBJ2-3; 11 nucleotides align to TRBD2. V gave up 1 base and J gave up 12 bases; unmatched junction bases: 6. Germline loops: CDR1 LGHNA, CDR2 YNFKEQ. The CDR3 sequence is 14 residues long. The CDR3 nucleotides read TGTGCCAGCAGCCAAGGACTAGCGGGACAAAGTCAGTATTTT. It specifies CASSQGLAGQSQYF.

This chain connects TRBV7-2 to TRBJ2-7, with TRBD2 matching 7 bases. The CDR3 runs 17 residues. Germline-derived CDR1 and CDR2 are SGHTA and FQGNSA. Unmatched junction bases numbered 12, after V lost 4 bases and J lost 0 bases. In DNA form, the CDR3 reads TGTGCCAGCAGCTCCGGACTACGCGGGAGTTTCTCCTACGAGCAGTACTTC. Amino acids: CASSSGLRGSFSYEQYF. Full variable domain (remainder filled in from reference TRBV7-2 and TRBJ2-7): GAGVSQSPSNKVTEKGKDVELRCDPISGHTALYWYRQSLGQGLEFLIYFQGNSAPDKSGLPSDRFSAERTGGSVSTLTIQRTQQEDSAVYLCASSSGLRGSFSYEQYFGPGTRLTVT.

This chain connects TRBV9 to TRBJ2-5; 14 positions agree with TRBD2. This CDR3 contains 19 residues. The V gene end was trimmed by 1 base and the J gene end by 5 bases; junction bases not matched to a gene: 13. Per the germline V gene, CDR1 is SGDLS and CDR2 is YYNGEE. CDR3 in DNA: TGTGCCAGCAGCGTAAGCTACTCTCCGGGACTAGCGGGAGAGGAGACCCAGTACTTC. Protein: CASSVSYSPGLAGEETQYF.

This chain connects TRBV7-6 to TRBJ1-1; tentative D call: TRBD1 (5 bases). Germline-derived CDR1 and CDR2 are SGHVS and FNYEAQ. V lost 5 bases, J lost 3 bases, and 16 bases lay in between. The CDR3 has 15 residues. The CDR3 sequence: CASSPPRGSDTEAFF. For the CDR3, the DNA is TGTGCCAGCAGCCCCCCACGGGGGTCGGACACTGAAGCTTTCTTT. The complete variable domain, with remaining parts taken from reference TRBV7-6 and TRBJ1-1, reads GAGVSQSPRYKVTKRGQDVALRCDPISGHVSLYWYRQALGQGPEFLTYFNYEAQQDKSGLPNDRFSAERPEGSISTLTIQRTEQRDSAMYRCASSPPRGSDTEAFFGQGTRLTVV.

This clone is labeled as medium-sized. The rearrangement uses TRBV10-2 and TRBJ2-7; TRBD2 might be the D (7 bases). This CDR3 has 15 residues. V was trimmed by 0 bases and J by 4 bases, leaving 13 bases between them. Germline V lookup: CDR1 WSHSY, CDR2 SAAADI. CDR3 sequence: CASSESGEGGYEQYF. As DNA, the CDR3 is TGCGCCAGCAGTGAGTCGGGGGAGGGGGGATACGAGCAGTACTTC.

The chain couples TRBV6-1 to TRBJ2-3, with D possibly called TRBD1 or TRBD2 (5 bases each). V was pared by 0 bases and J by 8 bases, with 24 bases between. The CDR3 sequence is 18 residues long. From germline, CDR1 is MNHNS and CDR2 SASEGT. The CDR3 sequence: CASSEAGTTGPSAATQYF. DNA for the CDR3: TGTGCCAGCAGTGAAGCGGGCACCACGGGGCCATCCGCAGCTACGCAGTATTTT.

The chain uses TRBV29-1 and TRBJ2-1; TRBD1 matches at 8 bases. The CDR3 is made up of 12 amino acids. V gave up 7 bases and J gave up 6 bases; unmatched junction bases: 5. Germline CDR1 is SQVTM and CDR2 is ANQGSEA. CDR3 protein: CSAVGTGNEQFF. The CDR3 coding sequence is TGCAGCGCTGTCGGGACAGGCAATGAGCAGTTCTTC.

V gene TRBV4-1 combines with J gene TRBJ1-2; D is ambiguous. Germline CDR1 is MGHRA and CDR2 is YSYEKL. There are 15 residues in the CDR3. V was shortened by 2 bases and J by 0 bases, with 10 bases between the two germline ends. The CDR3 coding sequence is TGCGCCAGCAGCCAATCGGGGTCGTCTAACTATGGCTACACCTTC. It translates to CASSQSGSSNYGYTF.

This chain uses TRBV5-1 with TRBJ2-1, with D possibly called TRBD1 or TRBD2 (5 bases each). The germline V and J ends were trimmed by 4 bases and 1 base, with 15 bases remaining between them. The CDR3 runs 16 residues. Per germline, CDR1 SGHRS and CDR2 YFSETQ. DNA for the CDR3: TGCGCCAGCAGCGCCTGGGACGCCGGTTCCTACAATGAGCAGTTCTTC. Its translation: CASSAWDAGSYNEQFF. Full variable domain (remainder filled in from reference TRBV5-1 and TRBJ2-1): KAGVTQTPRYLIKTRGQQVTLSCSPISGHRSVSWYQQTPGQGLQFLFEYFSETQRNKGNFPGRFSGRQFSNSRSEMNVSTLELGDSALYLCASSAWDAGSYNEQFFGPGTRLTVL.

This chain links TRBV19 with TRBJ2-3, with 7 bases lining up with TRBD1. CDR1 and CDR2 (germline): LNHDA, SQIVND (reference sequence). V shed 10 bases and J 4 bases; nucleotides not matched to a gene: 11. This CDR3 spans 14 amino acids. The CDR3 here is CATLPTGTADTQYF. DNA for the CDR3: TGTGCCACCCTCCCAACCGGGACAGCAGATACGCAGTATTTT.

The CDR3: CASSLDRTAEQFF. The CDR3 DNA follows: TGTGCCAGCAGCTTAGATCGCACTGCAGAGCAGTTCTTC. This chain uses TRBV11-3 with TRBJ2-1; no definite D call. The germline V gene has CDR1 SGHNT and CDR2 YENEEA. This CDR3 has 13 amino acids. Trimming left V 0 bases short and J 10 bases short, with 10 bases between.

The chain is built from TRBV5-5 and TRBJ2-1, with 10 bases that match TRBD2. CDR1 and CDR2 (germline): SGHKS, YYEKEE (reference sequence). There are 15 residues in the CDR3. The V gene end was trimmed by 4 bases and the J gene end by 0 bases; junction bases not matched to a gene: 1. As DNA, the CDR3 is TGTGCCAGCAGCCCTAGCGGGAGCTCCTACAATGAGCAGTTCTTC. The encoded protein is CASSPSGSSYNEQFF.

The rearrangement uses TRBV2 and TRBJ2-7, with TRBD2 matching over 7 bases. The CDR3 covers 12 residues. CDR1 and CDR2 from the germline V gene are SNHLY and FYNNEI. Unmatched junction bases numbered 4, after V lost 6 bases and J lost 5 bases. DNA for the CDR3: TGTGCCAGCAGGTTGCGGGAGCACGAGCAGTACTTC. It codes for CASRLREHEQYF.

The chain carries TRBV5-7 and TRBJ2-2; 13 bases map to TRBD2. TRBV5-7 is noted as an ORF with a role that remains uncertain. The CDR3 covers 16 residues. After removal of 0 bases from V and 4 bases from J, the junction contained 0 bases not matched to a gene. The CDR3 DNA sequence: TGTGCCAGCAGCTTGGGACTAGCGGGAGGCACCGGGGAGCTGTTTTTT. It specifies CASSLGLAGGTGELFF.

This clone has only a few counts. This sequence joins TRBV5-1 and TRBJ1-1, with 10 positions matching TRBD1. CDR3 length: 16 amino acids. The V gene end was trimmed by 4 bases and the J gene end by 1 base; junction bases not matched to a gene: 7. Germline V gene sequence: CDR1 SGHRS, CDR2 YFSETQ. The CDR3 DNA sequence: TGCGCCAGCAGCCCGGGACAGGGGTATTCGAACACTGAAGCTTTCTTT. Protein product: CASSPGQGYSNTEAFF.

The gene calls are TRBV5-1 and TRBJ2-5; 14 bases align to TRBD2. This CDR3 has 18 residues. Germline lookup yields CDR1 SGHRS and CDR2 YFSETQ. Trimming cost V 4 bases and J 2 bases; bases outside gene matches: 10. The DNA of the CDR3 is TGCGCCAGCAGCCTGGCCGGGACTAGCGGGAGTGGGCAAGAGACCCAGTACTTC. It yields the protein CASSLAGTSGSGQETQYF.

CDR3 in amino acids: CASSNAWTGIPNTGELFF. The CDR3 nucleotides are TGTGCCAGTAGTAATGCTTGGACAGGGATACCGAACACCGGGGAGCTGTTTTTT. The rearrangement links TRBV19 to TRBJ2-2; 8 positions match TRBD1. V dropped 4 bases and J dropped 0; count of bases not matched to a gene: 10. Germline assignment: CDR1 LNHDA and CDR2 SQIVND (reference sequence). The CDR3 covers 18 residues.